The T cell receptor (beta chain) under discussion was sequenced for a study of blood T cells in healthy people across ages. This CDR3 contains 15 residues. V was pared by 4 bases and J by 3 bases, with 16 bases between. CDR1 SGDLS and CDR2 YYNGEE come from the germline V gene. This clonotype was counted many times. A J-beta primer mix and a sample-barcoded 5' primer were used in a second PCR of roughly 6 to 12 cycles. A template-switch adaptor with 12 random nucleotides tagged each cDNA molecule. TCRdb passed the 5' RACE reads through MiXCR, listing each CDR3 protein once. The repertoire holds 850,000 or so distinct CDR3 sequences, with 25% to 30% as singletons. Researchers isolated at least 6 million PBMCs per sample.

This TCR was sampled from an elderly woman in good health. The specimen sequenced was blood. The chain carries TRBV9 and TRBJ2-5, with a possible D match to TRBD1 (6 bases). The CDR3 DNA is TGTGCCAGCAGCCCGATGTCAGGGGCCAAAGAGACCCAGTACTTC. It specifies CASSPMSGAKETQYF.